This T cell receptor (beta chain) was sequenced for a study of immune heterogeneity within non-small cell lung tumors. Study-wide context: Several squamous cell carcinomas, under 12 non-squamous carcinomas and 1 not otherwise specified made up the tumors.

On this clonotype: Its target is not known.

Multiplex PCR relied on 32 V and 13 J primers to amplify TCR beta CDR3. TCRdb reprocessed the multiplex PCR reads via MiXCR and lists one record per CDR3 protein. The repertoire holds fewer than 7,500 distinct CDR3 sequences, with under 25% as singletons. The CDR3 is 15 residues long. Germline CDR1 and CDR2: SGHAT and FQDESV (reference sequence). Findings and caveats of the study: Dominant CDR3 beta clonotypes repeated across a patient's tumor loci, while different loci held unique high-frequency clones.

The authors used roughly 600 ng of bulk tumor genomic DNA per sample as template. Spaced far apart, several biopsies were taken from each primary tumor during surgery. Samples came from untreated patients having curative surgery for newly diagnosed non-small cell lung cancer. This chain connects TRBV11-1 to TRBJ1-3; 7 nucleotides agree with TRBD1. Sequencing was done on a sample of lung tumor tissue. The sequence was collected from a man aged 55 to 69 with non-small cell lung cancer. The CDR3 is CVSSSRTGTGNTIYF. The CDR3 DNA is TGTGTTAGCAGCTCTAGGACAGGCACTGGAAACACCATATATTTT.